Listed below are T cell receptor beta chains from one sample, sequenced in a study of blood T cell repertoires in COVID-19. Generated by immunoSEQ multiplex PCR, the TCRdb table keeps only in-frame clones and is missing some. This sample has fewer than 350,000 clones, with around 85% found just once. Sequencing was done on a sample of PBMCs or T cells enriched from blood (not recorded which). The source is a woman aged 45-65 years who had recovered from COVID-19. Both conserved end residues are part of each CDR3. The D gene is left open where the match is weak. Rows give clone size only sometimes, using once, few, many, or a class for an expanded clone.

few,NA,TRBJ1-1,TRBV4-1,CASSQPLKGQRNTEAFF,TGCGCCAGCAGCCAACCCCTAAAAGGACAGAGGAACACTGAAGCTTTCTTT
NA,TRBD1,TRBJ1-4,TRBV5-6,CASSQQGAGEKLFF,TGTGCCAGCAGCCAACAGGGGGCCGGTGAAAAACTGTTTTTT
NA,NA,TRBJ1-3,TRBV30,CAWSVGGSSGNTIYF,TGTGCCTGGAGTGTGGGAGGATCCTCTGGAAACACCATATATTTT
once,TRBD2,TRBJ2-1,TRBV11-2,CASSSMTSGGNNEQFF,TGTGCCAGCAGCTCCATGACTAGCGGGGGGAACAATGAGCAGTTCTTC
NA,TRBD2,TRBJ2-3,TRBV2,CASSVGLAGITDTQYF,TGTGCCAGCAGCGTCGGACTAGCGGGAATCACAGATACGCAGTATTTT
NA,NA,TRBJ1-1,TRBV7-9,CASSSTRVGNTEAFF,TGTGCCAGCAGCTCGACCAGGGTCGGGAACACTGAAGCTTTCTTT
NA,TRBD1,TRBJ1-5,TRBV30,CAWSRDRGSNQPQHF,TGTGCCTGGAGCCGGGACAGGGGTAGCAATCAGCCCCAGCATTTT
NA,TRBD1,TRBJ2-2,TRBV5-5,CASSPSRDRVRVTGELFF,TGTGCCAGCAGCCCGAGCCGGGACAGGGTACGTGTCACCGGGGAGCTGTTTTTT
NA,TRBD1,TRBJ1-6,TRBV5-1,CASSRTGDNSPLHF,TGCGCCAGCAGCAGGACAGGGGATAATTCACCCCTCCACTTT
once,TRBD1,TRBJ1-2,TRBV2,CASRTDRSSGYTF,TGTGCCAGCAGAACGGACAGGTCCTCCGGCTACACCTTC
NA,NA,TRBJ1-2,TRBV11-2,CASSSGHNYGYTF,TGTGCCAGCAGCTCGGGACATAACTATGGCTACACCTTC
NA,NA,TRBJ2-2,TRBV7-2,CASSVGASTGELFF,TGTGCCAGCAGCGTAGGAGCTAGTACCGGGGAGCTGTTTTTT
NA,NA,TRBJ1-2,TRBV7-8,CASSFSRLAGYGYTF,TGTGCCAGCAGCTTCTCTAGGTTGGCGGGCTATGGCTACACCTTC
NA,TRBD1,TRBJ2-3,TRBV2,CASSGGQARNTDTQYF,TGTGCCAGCAGTGGGGGACAGGCCAGAAACACAGATACGCAGTATTTT
NA,NA,TRBJ2-5,TRBV7-8,CASSSQGGEQETQYF,TGTGCCAGCAGCTCGCAGGGAGGAGAGCAAGAGACCCAGTACTTC
NA,NA,TRBJ2-1,TRBV7-9,CATPLAARQFF,TGTGCCACCCCTCTAGCAGCCAGGCAGTTCTTC
NA,TRBD1,TRBJ1-3,TRBV4-2,CASSRTTGAGNTIYF,TGTGCCAGCAGCCGAACGACAGGGGCTGGAAACACCATATATTTT
NA,NA,TRBJ1-1,TRBV29-1,CSVDHSRVYTEAFF,TGCAGCGTTGACCATTCCAGGGTTTACACTGAAGCTTTCTTT
many,TRBD2,TRBJ2-2,TRBV9,CASSVGAGGISVRTGELFF,TGTGCCAGCAGCGTAGGAGCGGGGGGGATTTCGGTGCGGACCGGGGAGCTGTTTTTT
NA,TRBD1,TRBJ1-1,TRBV27,CASRLRTGADEAFF,TGTGCCAGCAGACTAAGGACAGGGGCTGATGAAGCTTTCTTT
few,NA,TRBJ2-2,TRBV7-9,CASSLNRNTGELFF,TGTGCCAGCAGCTTAAACAGGAACACCGGGGAGCTGTTTTTT
NA,TRBD1,TRBJ2-2,TRBV28,CASTTPGGTNTGELFF,TGTGCCAGCACCACCCCAGGGGGAACGAACACCGGGGAGCTGTTTTTT
NA,NA,TRBJ1-5,TRBV24-1,CATSVDSTNQPQHF,TGTGCCACCAGTGTGGACAGCACTAATCAGCCCCAGCATTTT
NA,TRBD2,TRBJ2-2,TRBV3-1/TRBV3-2,CASSRRSIAGGPRTGELFF,TGTGCCAGCAGCCGACGAAGCATAGCGGGAGGGCCGCGGACCGGGGAGCTGTTTTTT
NA,NA,TRBJ2-7,TRBV5-6,CASSSGDEQYF,TGTGCCAGCAGCTCGGGGGACGAGCAGTACTTC
NA,TRBD1,TRBJ1-2,TRBV13,CASKGAQSNYGYTF,TGTGCCAGCAAGGGGGCGCAGTCTAACTATGGCTACACCTTC